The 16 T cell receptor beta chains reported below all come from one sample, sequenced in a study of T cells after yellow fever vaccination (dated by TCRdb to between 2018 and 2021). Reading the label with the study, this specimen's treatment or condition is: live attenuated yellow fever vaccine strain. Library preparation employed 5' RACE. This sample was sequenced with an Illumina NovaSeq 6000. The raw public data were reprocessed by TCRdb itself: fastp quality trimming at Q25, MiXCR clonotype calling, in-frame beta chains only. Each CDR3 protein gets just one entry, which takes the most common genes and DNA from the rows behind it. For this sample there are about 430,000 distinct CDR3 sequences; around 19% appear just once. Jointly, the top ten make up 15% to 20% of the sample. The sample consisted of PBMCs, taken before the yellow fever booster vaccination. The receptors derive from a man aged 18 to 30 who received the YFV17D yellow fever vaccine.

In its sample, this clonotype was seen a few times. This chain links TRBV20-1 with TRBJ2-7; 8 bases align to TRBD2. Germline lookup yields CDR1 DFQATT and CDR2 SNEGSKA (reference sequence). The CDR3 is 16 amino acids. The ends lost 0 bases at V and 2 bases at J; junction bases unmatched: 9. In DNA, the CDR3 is TGCAGTGCTAGAGATCGCGGACTAGCCCCGGCCTACGAGCAGTACTTC. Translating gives CSARDRGLAPAYEQYF.

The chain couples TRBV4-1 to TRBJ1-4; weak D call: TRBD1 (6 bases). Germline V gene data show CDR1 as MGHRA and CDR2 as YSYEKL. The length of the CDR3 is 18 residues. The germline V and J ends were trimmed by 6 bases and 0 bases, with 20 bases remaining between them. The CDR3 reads CASSLTPTGMATNEKLFF. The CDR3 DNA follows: TGCGCCAGCAGTCTGACCCCCACAGGGATGGCAACTAATGAAAAACTGTTTTTT.

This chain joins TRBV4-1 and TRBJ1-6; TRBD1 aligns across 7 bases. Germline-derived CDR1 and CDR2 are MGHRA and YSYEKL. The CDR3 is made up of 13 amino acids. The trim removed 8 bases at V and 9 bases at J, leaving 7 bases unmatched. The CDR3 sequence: CASRNRGGSPLHF. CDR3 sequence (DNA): TGCGCCAGCCGAAACAGGGGAGGTTCACCCCTCCACTTT.

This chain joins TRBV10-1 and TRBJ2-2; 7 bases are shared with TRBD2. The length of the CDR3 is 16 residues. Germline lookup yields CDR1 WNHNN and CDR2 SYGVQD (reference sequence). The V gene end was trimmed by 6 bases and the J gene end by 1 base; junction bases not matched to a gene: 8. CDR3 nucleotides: TGCGCCAGCAGCGACTACAAGCGGGAGAACACCGGGGAGCTGTTTTTT. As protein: CASSDYKRENTGELFF.

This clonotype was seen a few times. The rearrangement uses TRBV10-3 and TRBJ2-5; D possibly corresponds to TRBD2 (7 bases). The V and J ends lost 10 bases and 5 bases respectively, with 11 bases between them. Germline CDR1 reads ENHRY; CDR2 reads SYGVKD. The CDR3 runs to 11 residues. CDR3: CATKGGETQYF. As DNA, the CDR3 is TGTGCCACCAAGGGGGGGGAGACCCAGTACTTC.

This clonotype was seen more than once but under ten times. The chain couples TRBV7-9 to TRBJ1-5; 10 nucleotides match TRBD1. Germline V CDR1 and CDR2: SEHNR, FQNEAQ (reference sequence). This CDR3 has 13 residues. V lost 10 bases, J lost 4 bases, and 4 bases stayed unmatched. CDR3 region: CATQGQGNQPQHF. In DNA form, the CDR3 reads TGTGCCACCCAGGGACAGGGGAATCAGCCCCAGCATTTT.

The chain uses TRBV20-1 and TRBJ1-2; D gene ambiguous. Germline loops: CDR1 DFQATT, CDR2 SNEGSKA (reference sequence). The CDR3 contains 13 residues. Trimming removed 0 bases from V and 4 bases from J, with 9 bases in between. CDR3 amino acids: CSARDPSSYGYTF. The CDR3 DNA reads TGCAGTGCTAGAGACCCATCTAGCTATGGCTACACCTTC.

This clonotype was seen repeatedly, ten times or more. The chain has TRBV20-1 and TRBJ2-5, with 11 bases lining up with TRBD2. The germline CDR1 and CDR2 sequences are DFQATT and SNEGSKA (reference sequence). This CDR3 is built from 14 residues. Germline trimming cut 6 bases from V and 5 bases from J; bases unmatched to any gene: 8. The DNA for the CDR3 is TGCAGTGCCCGGCTAGCGGGGGGCCGGGAGACCCAGTACTTC. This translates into CSARLAGGRETQYF.

CDR3 sequence: CATSRDTGGYTF. CDR3 nucleotides: TGTGCCACCAGCAGAGATACAGGCGGCTACACCTTC. This chain joins TRBV15 and TRBJ1-2, with D maybe TRBD1 (5 bases). The CDR3 consists of 12 residues. V lost 0 bases and J 8 bases, leaving 7 bases between the germline ends. The germline gives CDR1 LNHNV, CDR2 YYDKDF (reference sequence).

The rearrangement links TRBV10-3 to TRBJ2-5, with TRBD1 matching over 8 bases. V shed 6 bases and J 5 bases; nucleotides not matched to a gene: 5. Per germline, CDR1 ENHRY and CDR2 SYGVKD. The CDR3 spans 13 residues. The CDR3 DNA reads TGTGCCATCAGGGGCGCAGGGGGCGAGACCCAGTACTTC. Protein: CAIRGAGGETQYF.

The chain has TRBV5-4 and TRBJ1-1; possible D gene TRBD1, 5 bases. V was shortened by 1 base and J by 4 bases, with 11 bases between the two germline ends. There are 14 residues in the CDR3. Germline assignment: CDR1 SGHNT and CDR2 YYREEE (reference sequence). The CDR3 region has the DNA TGTGCCAGCAGCTTGTTAGCCGGGGGCACTGAAGCTTTCTTT. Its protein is CASSLLAGGTEAFF.

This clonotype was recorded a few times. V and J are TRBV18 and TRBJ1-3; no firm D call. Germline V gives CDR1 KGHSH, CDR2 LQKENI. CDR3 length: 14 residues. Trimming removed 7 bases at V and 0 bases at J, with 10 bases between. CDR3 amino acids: CASFGSSSGNTIYF. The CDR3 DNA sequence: TGTGCCAGCTTCGGGTCGAGCTCTGGAAACACCATATATTTT.

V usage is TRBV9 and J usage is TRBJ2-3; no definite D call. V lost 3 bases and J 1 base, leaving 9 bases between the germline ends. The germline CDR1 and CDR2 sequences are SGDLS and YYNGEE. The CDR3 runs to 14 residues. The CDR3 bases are TGTGCCAGCAGCGCTAGACATGGCACAGATACGCAGTATTTT. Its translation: CASSARHGTDTQYF.

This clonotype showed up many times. CDR3 nucleotide sequence: TGTGCCACCAGTGAATACAGGGAAAGTACGCAGTATTTT. It codes for CATSEYRESTQYF. The V and J genes are TRBV24-1 and TRBJ2-3; perhaps TRBD1 as D (6 bases). The V gene lost 4 bases and the J gene lost 8 bases, with 12 bases spanning the gap. CDR3 length: 13 amino acids. Germline values: CDR1 KGHDR, CDR2 SFDVKD.

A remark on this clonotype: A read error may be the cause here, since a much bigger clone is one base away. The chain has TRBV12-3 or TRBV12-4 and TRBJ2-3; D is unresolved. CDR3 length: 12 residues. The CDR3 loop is CDSSPRADTQYF. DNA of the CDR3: TGTGACAGCAGTCCCAGAGCAGATACGCAGTATTTT.

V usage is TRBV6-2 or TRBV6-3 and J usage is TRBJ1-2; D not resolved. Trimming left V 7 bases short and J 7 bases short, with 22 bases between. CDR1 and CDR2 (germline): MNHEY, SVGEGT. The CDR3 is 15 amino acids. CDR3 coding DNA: TGTGCCAGCACCTCCCAATGGGCCTTAGGCGGTGGCTACACCTTC. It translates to CASTSQWALGGGYTF.